This TCR beta chain was identified during a study of blood T cell repertoires in COVID-19. Study-level background: Specimens from acute and convalescent COVID-19 originated in the United States, Italy and Spain.

Looked up from germline, CDR1 is SGHAT and CDR2 is FQNNGV. The CDR3 is made up of 14 amino acids. V was shortened by 5 bases and J by 9 bases, with 14 bases between the two germline ends. Original processing methods: Quantification of nucleated cells was approximated via reference gene primer amplification. Data came from immunoSEQ multiplex PCR; TCRdb stores just in-frame clones and leaves some out. From that table come the V and J calls and clone size; the DNA was used to work out D and trimming. Seen here are around 190,000 clones, 70% to 85% observed once, and the top ten hold 9.5% to 15%. The sequencing input was peripheral blood. The chain has TRBV11-2 and TRBJ1-6; a weak D match, TRBD1 (5 bases). The source is a woman aged 50 to 60 with acute or convalescent COVID-19. Here the CDR3 DNA reads TGTGCCAGCAGCCCACAGGTCCCGGCTTCACCCCTCCACTTT. Protein: CASSPQVPASPLHF.